Listed here is a single T cell receptor beta chain. Its antigen remains unknown. This CDR3 comprises 19 residues. Germline values: CDR1 SGHDT, CDR2 YYEEEE. J gave up 0 bases and V 0 bases, and 10 bases lay outside the gene matches. This sample was included in a study of T cell responses to AZD1222 COVID-19 vaccine. Regarding the study as a whole: Two doses of AZD1222 preceded a rise in Spike-specific TCR breadth and depth. Clonal diversity may have been underestimated in mostly white British donors.

Assay: immunoSEQ multiplex PCR; the TCRdb copy retains only in-frame clones and omits some. The repertoire has roughly 100,000 clones, around 80% of them found once; the top ten carry 5%. The sequenced sample was peripheral blood, obtained on day 0 of AZD1222 vaccination. The chain is built from TRBV5-6 and TRBJ2-3; 10 bases map to TRBD2. The TCR originated in an adult in good health. The CDR3 spells CASSLDTGLARASTDTQYF. In DNA form, the CDR3 reads TGTGCCAGCAGCTTGGATACGGGACTAGCGCGCGCTAGCACAGATACGCAGTATTTT.